Following are 8 T cell receptor beta chains from one sample sequenced in a study of cytomegalovirus exposure and HLA in healthy donors listed by TCRdb under 2017. Libraries were built with the immunoSEQ multiplex PCR assay. For the multiplex PCR, a mixture combining 60 forward primers for TCR Vbeta segments and 13 reverse primers for TCR Jbeta segments was used. The immuneACCESS repertoire file appears here via TCRdb, limited to in-frame rearrangements. These files lack a portion of the clones; in checked studies, under half of the deficit traces to unresolved V genes, and the cause of the others is not known. In all, the sample holds 200,000 to 300,000 clones, and 84% of those were seen once. Of the sample, 1.5% to 2% is held by the ten largest clones. Sequencing was done on a sample of PBMCs. These receptors all come from a woman aged 40 to 50 in good health and CMV-seropositive.

The chain carries TRBV5-1 and TRBJ2-7; TRBD1 agrees at 11 bases. CDR3 length: 18 residues. Germline loops: CDR1 SGHRS, CDR2 YFSETQ. The V segment lost 4 bases and the J segment 3 bases; nucleotides outside the gene matches: 15. The CDR3 reads CASSRTSTGTGGNYEQYF. As DNA, the CDR3 is TGCGCCAGCAGCAGGACGTCTACCGGGACAGGGGGGAACTACGAGCAGTACTTC.

The chain recombines TRBV13 with TRBJ2-3; TRBD2 agrees at 7 bases. The CDR3 totals 12 residues. Germline CDR1 is PRHDT and CDR2 is FYEKMQ (reference sequence). J gave up 7 bases and V 5 bases, and 3 bases lay outside the gene matches. The CDR3 DNA is TGTGCCAGCAGCGCCGGGGGGAATACGCAGTATTTT. Its translation is CASSAGGNTQYF. Combining the CDR3 with reference TRBV13 and TRBJ2-3 gives the whole variable domain AAGVIQSPRHLIKEKRETATLKCYPIPRHDTVYWYQQGPGQDPQFLISFYEKMQSDKGSIPDRFSAQQFSDYHSELNMSSLELGDSALYFCASSAGGNTQYFGPGTRLTVL.

V gene TRBV5-6 combines with J gene TRBJ2-7; 11 bases align to TRBD1. Germline CDR1 reads SGHDT; CDR2 reads YYEEEE. The CDR3 extends over 13 amino acids. Trimming removed 7 bases from V and 6 bases from J; junction bases left unmatched: 6. The CDR3 region is CASVRDRGSEQYF. CDR3 nucleotides: TGTGCCAGCGTCCGGGACAGGGGGAGCGAGCAGTACTTC. Combining the CDR3 with reference TRBV5-6 and TRBJ2-7 gives the whole variable domain DAGVTQSPTHLIKTRGQQVTLRCSPKSGHDTVSWYQQALGQGPQFIFQYYEEEERQRGNFPDRFSGHQFPNYSSELNVNALLLGDSALYLCASVRDRGSEQYFGPGTRLTVT.

The CDR3: CASSLSQVVTDTQYF. Written as DNA, the CDR3 is TGTGCCAGCAGCTTATCTCAGGTCGTTACAGATACGCAGTATTTT. The J gene is TRBJ2-3, the V gene TRBV7-2, with no clear D. CDR1 SGHTA and CDR2 FQGNSA come from the germline V gene. The CDR3 spans 15 residues. V was pared by 2 bases and J by 3 bases, with 12 bases between.

A remark on this clone: The same CDR3 arises from other DNA sequences in this sample as well. The chain joins TRBV5-1 to TRBJ2-5; perhaps TRBD1 as D (6 bases). This CDR3 has 15 amino acids. Germline CDR1 SGHRS, CDR2 YFSETQ. Trimming cost V 4 bases and J 2 bases, with 15 bases left between them. The CDR3 loop reads CASSMTGPQQETQYF. The CDR3 region has the DNA TGCGCCAGCAGCATGACAGGACCACAACAAGAGACCCAGTACTTC.

This chain links TRBV5-1 with TRBJ2-1; possible D gene TRBD2, 5 bases. Per germline, CDR1 SGHRS and CDR2 YFSETQ. With 0 bases removed from V and 6 bases from J, the gap between germline ends came to 25 bases. The CDR3 is 19 residues long. CDR3 DNA: TGCGCCAGCAGCTTGGAAGAACAGTTCTGGGTGGCGGGTGGCAATGAGCAGTTCTTC. This sequence encodes CASSLEEQFWVAGGNEQFF.

In the case of this clone: Other DNA sequences in the sample encode the same CDR3. The rearrangement uses TRBV7-9 and TRBJ1-6; 7 bases fit TRBD1. Germline V gene sequence: CDR1 SEHNR, CDR2 FQNEAQ (reference sequence). Unmatched junction bases numbered 7, after V lost 5 bases and J lost 9 bases. The CDR3 extends over 14 amino acids. The CDR3 DNA is TGTGCCAGCAGCCTTACAGGGGTCGGTTCACCCCTCCACTTT. Amino acids: CASSLTGVGSPLHF. Based on the CDR3 plus reference TRBV7-9 and TRBJ1-6, the full variable domain is DTGVSQNPRHKITKRGQNVTFRCDPISEHNRLYWYRQTLGQGPEFLTYFQNEAQLEKSRLLSDRFSAERPKGSFSTLEIQRTEQGDSAMYLCASSLTGVGSPLHFGNGTRLTVT.

This chain joins TRBV19 and TRBJ2-5, with 7 bases aligning to TRBD1. Germline V gene lookup returns CDR1 LNHDA and CDR2 SQIVND (reference sequence). With 1 base clipped from V and 4 bases from J, the junction kept 3 bases outside the gene matches. This CDR3 has 14 amino acids. CDR3 nucleotide sequence: TGTGCCAGTAGTATAGCACAGGGGAGAGAGACCCAGTACTTC. Amino acids: CASSIAQGRETQYF.